These 12 T cell receptor beta chains originate from one sample sequenced in a study of beta chain features in type 1 diabetes. The whole isolated RNA underwent reverse transcription, so sequencing captured expressed TCRB transcripts. Repertoires were generated with immunoSEQ multiplex PCR, while TCRdb's copy carries only in-frame clones and drops some. Of about 650,000 clones listed, 9.5% to 15% were seen once; the top ten hold over 0.1%. These receptors' targets are unknown. Study findings and constraints: TCRB CDR3s from Type 1 diabetes patients were moderately but significantly shorter in all four CD4+ subsets.

The specimen was naive CD4+ T cells from blood. All receptors derive from a man aged 30-40 years with type 1 diabetes.

This clone was counted between two and nine times. The chain employs TRBV7-6 and TRBJ1-4; TRBD1 matches at 7 bases. The ends lost 5 bases at V and 4 bases at J; junction bases unmatched: 4. Germline assignment: CDR1 SGHVS and CDR2 FNYEAQ. The CDR3 covers 14 residues. CDR3 DNA sequence: TGTGCCAGCAGCCTACAGGGGTTTAATGAAAAACTGTTTTTT. Amino acid sequence: CASSLQGFNEKLFF.

The rearrangement links TRBV7-2 to TRBJ2-3; D gene unclear. Per germline, CDR1 SGHTA and CDR2 FQGNSA. This CDR3 spans 14 amino acids. V lost 1 base and J lost 2, with 7 bases in between. In DNA form, the CDR3 reads TGTGCCAGCAGCTTAGTCCTAGACACAGATACGCAGTATTTT. Encoded protein: CASSLVLDTDTQYF.

The rearrangement joins TRBV5-1 to TRBJ2-5, with 10 bases that match TRBD2. CDR3 length equals 17 residues. The junction had 9 bases not matched to a gene; V was cut back by 0 bases and J by 4 bases. In germline, CDR1 is SGHRS, CDR2 YFSETQ. CDR3 residues: CASSLAGGTSVLETQYF. The CDR3 nucleotides read TGCGCCAGCAGCTTGGCCGGAGGGACTAGCGTATTAGAGACCCAGTACTTC.

The genes are TRBV2 and TRBJ1-1; TRBD1 is a possible D gene (5 bases). The CDR3 consists of 11 residues. CDR1 SNHLY and CDR2 FYNNEI come from the germline V gene. V was trimmed by 7 bases and J by 11 bases, leaving 14 bases between them. The DNA of the CDR3 is TGTGCCAGCACTGGGGCAGGGAGGGCTTTCTTT. It translates to CASTGAGRAFF.

This clone turned up a few times. This sequence joins TRBV6-6 and TRBJ2-6; D possibly corresponds to TRBD1 (6 bases). CDR3 size: 16 residues. Germline lookup yields CDR1 MNHNY and CDR2 SVGAGI (reference sequence). V dropped 3 bases and J dropped 0 bases, with 9 bases sitting between them. CDR3 coding DNA: TGTGCCAGCAGTTATTCACAGGGCTCTGGGGCCAACGTCCTGACTTTC. Its protein product is CASSYSQGSGANVLTF.

The rearrangement uses TRBV27 and TRBJ2-7; 11 bases fit TRBD1. Germline-derived CDR1 and CDR2 are MNHEY and SMNVEV (reference sequence). The length of the CDR3 is 15 residues. Germline trimming cut 4 bases from V and 6 bases from J; bases unmatched to any gene: 8. The CDR3 region is CASSSGQGAFREQYF. CDR3 DNA: TGTGCCAGCAGTTCCGGACAGGGGGCGTTCCGCGAGCAGTACTTC.

This clone was seen more than once but under ten times. This chain uses TRBV11-3 with TRBJ2-7; 11 bases agree with TRBD1. Per germline, CDR1 SGHNT and CDR2 YENEEA. This CDR3 is built from 14 residues. After removal of 4 bases from V and 2 bases from J, the junction contained 1 base not matched to a gene. CDR3 region: CASSSGQGAYEQYF. The CDR3 DNA is TGTGCCAGCAGCTCGGGACAGGGGGCCTACGAGCAGTACTTC.

This clone was recorded a few times. The chain couples TRBV4-3 to TRBJ1-4; the D gene is possibly TRBD1 (6 bases). The CDR3 has 13 residues. Deletions cut 3 bases from V and 8 bases from J, with 10 bases between. Germline CDR1 is LGHNA and CDR2 is YSLEER. The CDR3 DNA follows: TGCGCCAGCAGCCACCGCAGGGGAGAAAAACTGTTTTTT. This translates into CASSHRRGEKLFF.

In this sample, this clone turned up a few times. The chain couples TRBV6-5 to TRBJ1-1; the D is unclear. Between the trimmed V and J ends, which lost 2 bases and 11 bases, there was a span of 15 bases. The CDR3 loop spans 13 amino acids. Germline CDR1 reads MNHEY; CDR2 reads SVGAGI. Here the CDR3 DNA reads TGTGCCAGCAGTTACAGGGCGTGGACCCTGGCTTTCTTT. This encodes CASSYRAWTLAFF.

In this sample, this clone turned up a few times. The CDR3 sequence is CASGEGRETQYF. The DNA for the CDR3 is TGTGCCAGCGGTGAGGGCCGAGAGACCCAGTACTTC. The chain has TRBV6-5 and TRBJ2-5; a possible D gene is TRBD2 (5 bases). Germline CDR1 reads MNHEY; CDR2 reads SVGAGI. V was pared by 8 bases and J by 4 bases, with 11 bases between. The CDR3 is 12 amino acids.

This clone was detected a few times. The chain is built from TRBV7-9 and TRBJ1-2; D is undetermined. The CDR3 length is 15 residues. The V gene lost 1 base and the J gene lost 0 bases, with 9 bases spanning the gap. Germline CDR1 reads SEHNR; CDR2 reads FQNEAQ (reference sequence). CDR3 loop: CASSLGRGANYGYTF. The CDR3 DNA reads as TGTGCCAGCAGCTTAGGTCGCGGAGCTAACTATGGCTACACCTTC. Filled out from reference TRBV7-9 and TRBJ1-2, the complete variable domain reads DTGVSQNPRHKITKRGQNVTFRCDPISEHNRLYWYRQTLGQGPEFLTYFQNEAQLEKSRLLSDRFSAERPKGSFSTLEIQRTEQGDSAMYLCASSLGRGANYGYTFGSGTRLTVV.

The rearrangement joins TRBV30 to TRBJ1-6, with D possibly being TRBD1 (6 bases). CDR3 length: 12 amino acids. Between the trimmed V and J ends, which lost 3 bases and 9 bases, there was a span of 9 bases. Germline-derived CDR1 and CDR2 are GTSNPN and SVGIG (reference sequence). CDR3 residues: CAWSTGISPLHF. The CDR3 DNA follows: TGTGCCTGGAGCACAGGGATTTCACCCCTCCACTTT.